This TCR beta chain was sequenced in a study of shared clonotypes between healthy human individuals. Overall study results and limits: When naive CD4 clonotypes were compared across a few donors, about 5% were shared.

Some clones are missing from TCRdb's copy, which holds only in-frame ones; the method was immunoSEQ multiplex PCR. The sample gives around 690,000 clones, less than 95% of which show up once; 30% to 40% is in the top ten. On this clone: Its antigen is undetermined.

The CDR3 is 12 residues long. Germline V gene sequence: CDR1 MNHNS, CDR2 SASEGT. Trimming took 8 bases from V and 5 from J, leaving 12 bases between them. This chain joins TRBV6-1 and TRBJ1-1; D perhaps matches TRBD1 (5 bases). The sequenced sample was memory CD8+ T cells from PBMCs. The subset is: CD45RO+ cells pooled with CCR7-negative TemRA cells. This receptor was identified in a young man in good health. Some clones in this sample may be carry-over from other donors' samples. CDR3 amino acids: CASSVGQTEAFF. DNA of the CDR3: TGTGCCAGCTCAGTGGGGCAGACTGAAGCTTTCTTT.